This TCR beta chain was observed in a study of OX40 agonist ivuxolimab in advanced cancers. Study summary: An agonistic anti-OX40 (CD134) antibody, ivuxolimab, was used to treat the patients. Prior therapy, whether anti-PD-1, anti-PD-L1 or anti-CTLA-4, was allowed, and 40% had some. Notes on the study in general: CD4+ and CD8+ blood T cells expanded clonally by week 6 at 0.1 to 3.0 mg/kg. The antigens recognized by the expanded peripheral T cells, that is their antigen specificity, were not determined.

Of note for this clone: Its matching antigen is unknown.

Only in-frame clones appear in the TCRdb table, and some are missing; sequencing was by immunoSEQ multiplex PCR. Counted here are 45,000 to 60,000 clones, roughly nine tenths occurring once; the ten biggest clones make up roughly 12%. The input for sequencing was CD4+ or CD8+ T cells sorted from blood, taken in a trial of the OX40 agonist ivuxolimab. The sequence came from an adult with an advanced solid tumor such as melanoma, head and neck, liver or kidney cancer.

CDR3 sequence: CASSWGNSQETQYF. CDR3 DNA: TGCGCCAGCAGCTGGGGGAACAGTCAAGAGACCCAGTACTTC. The chain combines TRBV5-1 with TRBJ2-5; D may be TRBD1 or TRBD2 (5 bases each). V was cut by 3 bases and J by 2 bases, with 11 bases left in between. Per the germline V gene, CDR1 is SGHRS and CDR2 is YFSETQ. The CDR3 contains 14 residues.